Listed below are T cell receptor beta chains from one sample, sequenced in a study of cytomegalovirus exposure and HLA in healthy donors. Measured with immunoSEQ multiplex PCR; TCRdb has only the in-frame clones, and not every one. The repertoire holds 180,000 or so clones, with roughly 9.5% as singletons. What was sequenced was PBMCs. Receptors originate from a woman in her twenties or thirties in good health and CMV-seropositive. Each CDR3 is given with its conserved first and last residue. A D gene is named only where the DNA matches it firmly. Some rows have no size entry. The others give once, few or many, or a class for an expanded clone.

J | D | V | size | DNA | CDR3
TRBJ2-2 | NA | TRBV7-9 | few | TGTGCCAGCAGCCGGTACACGACAGCTCTCACCGGGGAGCTGTTTTTT | CASSRYTTALTGELFF
TRBJ2-5 | NA | TRBV30 | few | TGTGCCTGGAGTAACGCCTGGAAGGGGGCCCAGTACTTC | CAWSNAWKGAQYF
TRBJ2-3 | TRBD2 | TRBV5-1 | few | TGCGCCAGCAGCTTGGTGGGCGGGAGTCGGGTCACAGATACGCAGTATTTT | CASSLVGGSRVTDTQYF
TRBJ1-4 | TRBD1 | TRBV9 | NA | TGTGCCAGCAGCGAAACAGGGGTTACTGAAAAACTGTTTTTT | CASSETGVTEKLFF
TRBJ2-7 | TRBD2 | TRBV4-2 | few | TGTGCCAGCAGCCAAGTCGGGCGGGGGAGCTCCTACGAGCAGTACTTC | CASSQVGRGSSYEQYF
TRBJ2-4 | TRBD1 | TRBV9 | NA | TGTGCCAGCAGCGCGGGACAGGGTAACATTCAGTACTTC | CASSAGQGNIQYF
TRBJ2-2 | NA | TRBV6-5 | NA | TGTGCCAGCAGTTCCGGGACTTGGGGGAACACCGGGGAGCTGTTTTTT | CASSSGTWGNTGELFF
TRBJ1-1 | NA | TRBV6-5 | few | TGTGCCAGCAGTTACGGCGGGGGGCATAACACTGAAGCTTTCTTT | CASSYGGGHNTEAFF
TRBJ2-5 | NA | TRBV4-1 | few | TGCGCCAGCAGCCCGGACTTCCAAGAGACCCAGTACTTC | CASSPDFQETQYF
TRBJ2-7 | TRBD1 | TRBV7-2 | few | TGTGCCAGCAGCTTCGGACAGGGGGGGGACTACGAGCAGTACTTC | CASSFGQGGDYEQYF
TRBJ2-1 | TRBD2 | TRBV2 | few | TGTGCCAGCGATAGACCGGGACAGGGACTAGCGGGAGCGGGGTATGAGCAGTTCTTC | CASDRPGQGLAGAGYEQFF
TRBJ1-4 | TRBD1 | TRBV27 | NA | TGTGCCAGCAGTTTAAAGAGACAGGGGGGGAATGAAAAACTGTTTTTT | CASSLKRQGGNEKLFF
TRBJ1-2 | TRBD1 | TRBV12-5 | few | TGTGCTAGTGGTTTGGTAACGATCGTAGGACAGGGGAGCTATGGCTACACCTTC | CASGLVTIVGQGSYGYTF
TRBJ2-7 | NA | TRBV4-1 | NA | TGCGCCAGCAGCCCAAACCTATCGGCCAGGCTCAATCAATACGAGCAGTACTTC | CASSPNLSARLNQYEQYF
TRBJ2-3 | NA | TRBV9 | NA | TGTGCCAGCGATTCTAGCGTTTCTAGCACAGATACGCAGTATTTT | CASDSSVSSTDTQYF
TRBJ2-2 | TRBD2 | TRBV4-1 | few | TGCGCCAGCAGCCCCAAATGGCTAGCGGGAAACACCGGGGAGCTGTTTTTT | CASSPKWLAGNTGELFF
TRBJ1-1 | TRBD1 | TRBV29-1 | NA | TGCAGCGGAAGCAGGGGGCAGACGAACACTGAAGCTTTCTTT | CSGSRGQTNTEAFF
TRBJ1-2 | NA | TRBV5-1 | NA | TGCGCCAGCAGCTTGGGTCAACAGGGAGTGGATGGCTACACCTTC | CASSLGQQGVDGYTF
TRBJ2-3 | TRBD1 | TRBV15 | few | TGTGCCACCAGCAGACTCGGCAGGGGGACAGATACGCAGTATTTT | CATSRLGRGTDTQYF
TRBJ2-3 | TRBD2 | TRBV5-1 | NA | TGCGCCAGCAGCTTATTTACTACTAGCGGGAGTCGCGATACGCAGTATTTT | CASSLFTTSGSRDTQYF
TRBJ2-1 | TRBD1 | TRBV6-1 | NA | TGTGCCAGCAGTGAACATGGGACAGGGGGGAGAAATGAGCAGTTCTTC | CASSEHGTGGRNEQFF
TRBJ2-7 | TRBD2 | TRBV7-2 | few | TGTGCCAGCAGCTCCCGACTAGCGGGAGTCCACGAGCAGTACTTC | CASSSRLAGVHEQYF
TRBJ2-7 | TRBD1 | TRBV6-6 | NA | TGTGCCAGCAGTACGGGACAGGAAGTCTACGAGCAGTACTTC | CASSTGQEVYEQYF
TRBJ2-7 | NA | TRBV7-7 | few | TGTGCCAGCAGCCAAGCTGGTGGGGGGTCCTACGAGCAGTACTTC | CASSQAGGGSYEQYF
TRBJ2-7 | NA | TRBV10-3 | few | TGTGCCATGTCCGGGACTCCTACCTACGAGCAGTACTTC | CAMSGTPTYEQYF
TRBJ2-5 | NA | TRBV18 | few | TGTGCCAGCTCACCACCAGCTAGCCAAGAGACCCAGTACTTC | CASSPPASQETQYF
TRBJ1-5 | TRBD1 | TRBV2 | few | TGTGCCAGCAGTGAGACAGGGGATGGTCAGCCCCAGCATTTT | CASSETGDGQPQHF
TRBJ2-7 | TRBD1 | TRBV5-4 | NA | TGTGCCAGCAGCTTGGGTGGAGGACAGGGTTACGAGCAGTACTTC | CASSLGGGQGYEQYF
TRBJ2-5 | NA | TRBV6-6 | NA | TGTGCCAGCAGCCCCGACATCTTGGAGACCCAGTACTTC | CASSPDILETQYF
TRBJ2-5 | NA | TRBV30 | NA | TGTGCCTGGAGCAGGAGGGAAGAGACCCAGTACTTC | CAWSRREETQYF
TRBJ2-2 | TRBD1 | TRBV6-5 | few | TGTGCCAGCAGTTACCGGGACAGGATAAACACCGGGGAGCTGTTTTTT | CASSYRDRINTGELFF
TRBJ1-3 | NA | TRBV2 | few | TGTGCCGCATCGACGGAGTCTGGAAACACCATATATTTT | CAASTESGNTIYF
TRBJ2-7 | TRBD1 | TRBV18 | NA | TGTGCCAGCTCCCCGGGACAGGGGGACGAGCAGTACTTC | CASSPGQGDEQYF
TRBJ2-1 | TRBD2 | TRBV5-6 | NA | TGTGCCAGCAGCTTAATTAGCGGGGGCTCCTACAATGAGCAGTTCTTC | CASSLISGGSYNEQFF
TRBJ1-1 | NA | TRBV4-2 | NA | TGTGCCAGCAGCCATGCCTATTTGTCGGGGGGACGCTCGAACACTGAAGCTTTCTTT | CASSHAYLSGGRSNTEAFF
TRBJ1-1 | TRBD1 | TRBV5-4 | NA | TGTGCCAGCAGGAGGGCCTTGGGACAGGGTATCACTGAAGCTTTCTTT | CASRRALGQGITEAFF
TRBJ1-1 | NA | TRBV5-6 | few | TGTGCCAGCAGTTGGACAGACACTGAAGCTTTCTTT | CASSWTDTEAFF
TRBJ2-2 | NA | TRBV2 | NA | TGTGCCAGCATTGCCCGGTTTACCTCGAACACCGGGGAGCTGTTTTTT | CASIARFTSNTGELFF
TRBJ1-4 | TRBD1 | TRBV27 | few | TGTGCCAGCAGCAGGACAGGGGCTAATGAAAAACTGTTTTTT | CASSRTGANEKLFF
TRBJ2-5 | NA | TRBV6-5 | NA | TGTGCCAGCAGTTACAGTGGCTGGGAGACCCAGTACTTC | CASSYSGWETQYF